The sequence of this T cell receptor (beta chain) was determined in a study of CDR3 diversity in severe acne. Germline assignment: CDR1 SQVTM and CDR2 ANQGSEA. The length of the CDR3 is 13 residues. Trimming at V came to 3 bases and at J to 4 bases, leaving 6 bases not matched to a gene. This clonotype occurred once. Via MiXCR, TCRdb re-called the PCR reads, giving one row per CDR3 protein. The sample comprises roughly 100,000 distinct CDR3 sequences, 45% to 60% of which are singletons, and roughly 12% rests with the top ten. The sequencing input was blood. The J gene is TRBJ2-7, the V gene TRBV29-1; 7 bases map to TRBD2. This TCR was recovered from a male donor with acne. Here the CDR3 reads CSVDAQGGYEQYF. The CDR3 DNA reads TGCAGCGTTGACGCCCAGGGAGGGTACGAGCAGTACTTC.